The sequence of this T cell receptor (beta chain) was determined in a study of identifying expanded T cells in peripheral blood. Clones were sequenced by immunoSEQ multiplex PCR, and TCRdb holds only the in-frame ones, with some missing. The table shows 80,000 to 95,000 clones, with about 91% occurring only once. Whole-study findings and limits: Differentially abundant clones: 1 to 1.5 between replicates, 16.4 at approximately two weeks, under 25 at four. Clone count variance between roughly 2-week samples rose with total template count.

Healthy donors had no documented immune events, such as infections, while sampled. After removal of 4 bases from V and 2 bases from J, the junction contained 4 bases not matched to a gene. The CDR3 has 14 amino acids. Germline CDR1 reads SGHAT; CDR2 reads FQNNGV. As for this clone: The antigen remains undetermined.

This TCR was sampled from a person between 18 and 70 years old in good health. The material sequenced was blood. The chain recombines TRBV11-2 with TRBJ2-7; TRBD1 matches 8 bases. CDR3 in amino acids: CASSYGQGPYEQYF. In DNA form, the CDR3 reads TGTGCCAGCAGCTACGGACAGGGACCCTACGAGCAGTACTTC.